Below are 4 T cell receptor beta chains sequenced from a single sample in a study of lung T cells in sarcoidosis with Löfgren's syndrome. TCRdb independently ran MiXCR on the reads; one entry per CDR3 protein. The table has about 9,200 distinct CDR3 sequences, just under 20% seen once. Material: CD4+ T cells from bronchoalveolar lavage. These receptors originate from a human donor with sarcoidosis (Löfgren's syndrome or another form), or a control subject (not recorded which).

This clonotype was picked up many times. The chain uses TRBV20-1 and TRBJ2-1, with D possibly TRBD1 on 6 matching bases. This CDR3 has 14 residues. V was pared by 3 bases and J by 3 bases, with 12 bases between. CDR1 DFQATT and CDR2 SNEGSKA come from the germline V gene (reference sequence). The CDR3 spells CSARRIGGYNEQFF. DNA of the CDR3: TGCAGTGCTAGGAGGATAGGGGGCTACAATGAGCAGTTCTTC.

This clonotype was seen repeatedly, ten times or more. This rearrangement joins TRBV28 to TRBJ1-2; D is uncertain. This CDR3 is built from 13 residues. The germline gives CDR1 MDHEN, CDR2 SYDVKM. Between the trimmed V and J ends, which lost 5 bases and 0 bases, there was a span of 7 bases. CDR3 DNA sequence: TGTGCCAGCAGTCCTCCCGCTAACTATGGCTACACCTTC. Translated, it gives CASSPPANYGYTF.

Points on this clonotype: A much larger clone is a single base away; this may be a read error. This CDR3 fails to terminate in the conserved phenylalanine or tryptophan, so it likely reflects a read error. The V gene is TRBV6-1, the J gene TRBJ2-5; tentatively, D is TRBD1 or TRBD2 (5 bases each). Germline lookup yields CDR1 MNHNS and CDR2 SASEGT. This CDR3 is built from 14 residues. Trimming shortened V by 5 bases and J by 1 base, and 11 bases separated the two germline ends. The CDR3 region has the DNA TGTGCCAGCAGTCTGGGACGGGGCCAAGAGACCCAGTACCTC. This codes for CASSLGRGQETQYL.

Comment on this clonotype: Compared with germline, one end of the junction differs, possibly owing to a read error. The chain recombines TRBV28 with TRBJ2-2; 7 bases align to TRBD2. From germline, CDR1 is MDHEN and CDR2 SYDVKM. This CDR3 is built from 15 residues. CDR3 loop: CASRTPAANGGGLFF. In DNA form, the CDR3 reads TGCGCCAGCAGGACACCGGCGGCGAACGGCGGGGGGCTGTTTTTT.